Listed here are 28 T cell receptor beta chains from one sample, sequenced in a study of T cell responses to AZD1222 COVID-19 vaccine. The data were produced by immunoSEQ multiplex PCR, yet TCRdb's version contains in-frame clones alone and is incomplete. Among about 140,000 clones listed, more than 80% were seen once. The material was peripheral blood, obtained on day 0 of AZD1222 vaccination. These receptors were obtained from an adult in good health.

J is TRBJ1-2 and V is TRBV3-1 (or the pseudogene TRBV3-2); the D is unclear. V was trimmed by 0 bases and J by 6 bases, leaving 8 bases between them. CDR3 length equals 13 residues. Germline lookup yields CDR1 LGHDT and CDR2 YNNKEL (reference sequence). CDR3: CASSQDLRNGYTF. CDR3 coding DNA: TGTGCCAGCAGCCAAGACCTGCGAAATGGCTACACCTTC.

The V gene is TRBV28, the J gene TRBJ1-1; D possibly corresponds to TRBD1 (6 bases). The CDR3 contains 14 residues. Germline lookup yields CDR1 MDHEN and CDR2 SYDVKM. V gave up 7 bases and J gave up 3 bases, with 15 bases separating them. CDR3 amino acids: CASTGGGRDTEAFF. In DNA form, the CDR3 reads TGTGCCAGCACCGGCGGGGGCAGGGACACTGAAGCTTTCTTT.

The chain uses TRBV7-8 and TRBJ1-1; D gene ambiguous. Germline assignment: CDR1 SGHVS and CDR2 FQNEAQ. The CDR3 is made up of 13 amino acids. Trimming shortened V by 3 bases and J by 5 bases, and 10 bases separated the two germline ends. For the CDR3, the DNA is TGTGCCAGCAGCTTGGACGTTGGGACTGAAGCTTTCTTT. As protein: CASSLDVGTEAFF.

This chain joins TRBV19 and TRBJ1-1; 7 bases are shared with TRBD1. CDR1 LNHDA and CDR2 SQIVND come from the germline V gene (reference sequence). Trimming at V came to 6 bases and at J to 1 base, leaving 5 bases not matched to a gene. This CDR3 comprises 14 residues. DNA for the CDR3: TGTGCCAGTAGCAGGGACAGCCCGAACACTGAAGCTTTCTTT. Protein sequence: CASSRDSPNTEAFF. Complete variable domain (other parts from reference TRBV19 and TRBJ1-1): DGGITQSPKYLFRKEGQNVTLSCEQNLNHDAMYWYRQDPGQGLRLIYYSQIVNDFQKGDIAEGYSVSREKKESFPLTVTSAQKNPTAFYLCASSRDSPNTEAFFGQGTRLTVV.

This chain joins TRBV7-8 and TRBJ1-5; D perhaps matches TRBD1 (6 bases). Germline CDR1 and CDR2: SGHVS and FQNEAQ. The CDR3 is 15 residues long. The V end lost 5 bases, the J end lost 4 bases, and 15 bases lay between the germline ends. The CDR3 region is CASSPLDRTNQPQHF. The CDR3 region has the DNA TGTGCCAGCAGCCCTCTCGACAGGACAAATCAGCCCCAGCATTTT.

CDR3 sequence: CASSVGGLLNTEAFF. The CDR3 nucleotides are TGTGCCAGCAGCGTAGGAGGGCTACTGAACACTGAAGCTTTCTTT. V gene TRBV9 combines with J gene TRBJ1-1; unclear D gene. The germline V and J ends were trimmed by 0 bases and 0 bases, with 9 bases remaining between them. The germline CDR1 and CDR2 sequences are SGDLS and YYNGEE. The CDR3 has 15 amino acids.

The gene calls are TRBV9 and TRBJ1-3; a possible D gene is TRBD1 (6 bases). Germline V gene data show CDR1 as SGDLS and CDR2 as YYNGEE. V was cut by 3 bases and J by 4 bases, with 8 bases left in between. CDR3 length equals 13 residues. Here the CDR3 reads CASSGGTGNTIYF. The CDR3 coding sequence is TGTGCCAGCAGCGGCGGGACAGGAAACACCATATATTTT.

The chain joins TRBV27 to TRBJ2-1, with TRBD2 as a possible D gene (5 bases). The CDR3 consists of 14 residues. With 4 bases removed from V and 9 bases from J, the gap between germline ends came to 16 bases. The germline CDR1 and CDR2 sequences are MNHEY and SMNVEV (reference sequence). The CDR3 loop is CASSYRAEGGEQFF. The CDR3 DNA sequence: TGTGCCAGCAGTTACCGGGCTGAAGGAGGTGAGCAGTTCTTC.

The chain has TRBV2 and TRBJ1-4, with D possibly TRBD1 on 5 matching bases. V gave up 6 bases and J gave up 4 bases, with 12 bases separating them. Germline assignment: CDR1 SNHLY and CDR2 FYNNEI. The CDR3 consists of 14 residues. The CDR3 DNA reads as TGTGCCAGCAGCGGGGGACGGAATAATGAAAAACTGTTTTTT. It encodes CASSGGRNNEKLFF. Looking up the rest from reference TRBV2 and TRBJ1-4 gives the full variable domain: EPEVTQTPSHQVTQMGQEVILRCVPISNHLYFYWYRQILGQKVEFLVSFYNNEISEKSEIFDDQFSVERPDGSNFTLKIRSTKLEDSAMYFCASSGGRNNEKLFFGSGTQLSVL.

The chain joins TRBV25-1 to TRBJ1-5; no reliable D call. Trimming stripped 3 bases from V and 6 bases from J, with 15 bases between. Germline assignment: CDR1 MGHDK and CDR2 SYGVNS. The CDR3 length is 15 residues. This chain's CDR3 is CASSDGGHLGQPQHF. For the CDR3, the DNA is TGTGCCAGCAGTGATGGAGGCCACCTAGGTCAGCCCCAGCATTTT. Variable domain in full (rest from reference TRBV25-1 and TRBJ1-5): EADIYQTPRYLVIGTGKKITLECSQTMGHDKMYWYQQDPGMELHLIHYSYGVNSTEKGDLSSESTVSRIRTEHFPLTLESARPSHTSQYLCASSDGGHLGQPQHFGDGTRLSIL.

CDR3 coding DNA: TGTGCCAGCAGCGTAGCTCCACGGGGCAGGGACAATGAGCAGTTCTTC. The encoded protein is CASSVAPRGRDNEQFF. The gene calls are TRBV9 and TRBJ2-1; D is tentatively TRBD1 or TRBD2 (5 bases each). Trimming took 0 bases from V and 5 from J, leaving 15 bases between them. The germline V gene encodes CDR1 SGDLS and CDR2 YYNGEE. There are 16 residues in the CDR3.

This chain connects TRBV5-1 to TRBJ2-5; the D call may be TRBD1 or TRBD2 (5 bases each). Germline CDR1 and CDR2: SGHRS and YFSETQ. V was shortened by 3 bases and J by 5 bases, with 17 bases between the two germline ends. There are 15 residues in the CDR3. This CDR3 is CASSSNSRDRETQYF. Written as DNA, the CDR3 is TGCGCCAGCAGCTCGAACTCCCGGGACCGTGAGACCCAGTACTTC.

The J gene is TRBJ2-1, the V gene TRBV5-1, with 11 bases lining up with TRBD2. Germline V gene sequence: CDR1 SGHRS, CDR2 YFSETQ. The CDR3 consists of 18 residues. Germline trimming cut 3 bases from V and 5 bases from J; bases unmatched to any gene: 13. The DNA of the CDR3 is TGCGCCAGCAGCTACGTAGCGGGGGGGTTCTTTTACGACAATGAGCAGTTCTTC. Translated: CASSYVAGGFFYDNEQFF.

V usage is TRBV7-9 and J usage is TRBJ1-2; 8 bases agree with TRBD1. Germline CDR1 and CDR2: SEHNR and FQNEAQ (reference sequence). The CDR3 is 15 residues long. V lost 1 base, J lost 8 bases, and 9 bases stayed unmatched. The CDR3 DNA reads as TGTGCCAGCAGCTTAGTGGGCGGACAGGGTGGCGGCTACACCTTC. This codes for CASSLVGGQGGGYTF.

The genes are TRBV19 and TRBJ1-2; D unclear. Germline V gives CDR1 LNHDA, CDR2 SQIVND (reference sequence). V lost 5 bases and J lost 1, with 14 bases in between. The CDR3 runs 15 residues. Written as DNA, the CDR3 is TGTGCCAGTAGTTCACCATGGGGAGTTAACTATGGCTACACCTTC. This gives the protein CASSSPWGVNYGYTF.

CDR3 residues: CASSFRPGGGYTF. For the CDR3, the DNA is TGTGCCAGCAGCTTCCGACCCGGCGGTGGCTACACCTTC. V is TRBV5-6 and J is TRBJ1-2; D ambiguous. CDR1 SGHDT and CDR2 YYEEEE come from the germline V gene. V was clipped by 2 bases and J by 7 bases, with 12 bases between them. CDR3 length: 13 amino acids.

The chain couples TRBV14 to TRBJ1-1; possibly TRBD1 for D (5 bases). Germline V CDR1 and CDR2: SGHDN, FVKESK. The CDR3 totals 14 residues. The V end lost 0 bases, the J end lost 4 bases, and 9 bases lay between the germline ends. The CDR3, as DNA: TGTGCCAGCAGCCAAGATCTCAGGGTCACTGAAGCTTTCTTT. The encoded protein is CASSQDLRVTEAFF.

The chain links TRBV29-1 to TRBJ2-7; 8 bases match TRBD1. The CDR3 loop spans 11 amino acids. Germline CDR1 reads SQVTM; CDR2 reads ANQGSEA. V dropped 3 bases and J dropped 6; count of bases not matched to a gene: 1. The DNA for the CDR3 is TGCAGCGTTGACAGGGGGCGCGAGCAGTACTTC. Translating it yields CSVDRGREQYF.

The chain has TRBV24-1 and TRBJ2-3; tentative D call: TRBD2 (6 bases). CDR1 is KGHDR, CDR2 SFDVKD, per germline. Trimming stripped 4 bases from V and 1 base from J, with 14 bases between. The CDR3 extends over 16 amino acids. Here the CDR3 reads CATSEGASDGTDTQYF. Written as DNA, the CDR3 is TGTGCCACCAGTGAGGGCGCTAGCGATGGCACAGATACGCAGTATTTT.

The chain is built from TRBV28 and TRBJ2-2; 7 bases are a match to TRBD1. V trimming: 10 bases; J trimming: 5 bases; junction bases outside the gene matches: 13. This CDR3 has 15 residues. Per the germline V gene, CDR1 is MDHEN and CDR2 is SYDVKM. The CDR3: CATLTKHRGTGELFF. CDR3 DNA: TGTGCCACCTTGACCAAACACAGGGGAACCGGGGAGCTGTTTTTT.

The chain employs TRBV28 and TRBJ2-3, with 7 bases that match TRBD1. The germline V gene encodes CDR1 MDHEN and CDR2 SYDVKM. V lost 5 bases and J lost 7; bases outside the gene matches: 6. There are 13 residues in the CDR3. CDR3 protein: CASSPTGPNTQYF. The CDR3, as DNA: TGTGCCAGCAGTCCGACAGGGCCAAATACGCAGTATTTT.

This clone is deemed medium-sized. V is TRBV6-1 and J is TRBJ1-5; D is undetermined. This CDR3 contains 15 residues. The germline V gene encodes CDR1 MNHNS and CDR2 SASEGT. V was shortened by 3 bases and J by 11 bases, with 20 bases between the two germline ends. CDR3: CASSDLTSPAIAQHF. The CDR3 DNA reads as TGTGCCAGCAGTGATTTAACGTCCCCTGCAATCGCCCAGCATTTT.

The chain is built from TRBV30 and TRBJ1-5; possibly TRBD1 for D (6 bases). CDR1 and CDR2 (germline): GTSNPN, SVGIG (reference sequence). The CDR3 consists of 17 residues. The V and J ends lost 4 bases and 0 bases respectively, with 19 bases between them. The CDR3 DNA reads TGTGCCTGGACAAAAAGGGGGTCGGGCTATAGCAATCAGCCCCAGCATTTT. As protein: CAWTKRGSGYSNQPQHF.

The rearrangement uses TRBV7-9 and TRBJ1-1; D might be TRBD1 (5 bases). The CDR3 loop spans 17 amino acids. V dropped 5 bases and J dropped 0 bases, with 19 bases sitting between them. Germline CDR1 reads SEHNR; CDR2 reads FQNEAQ (reference sequence). The CDR3 reads CASSQTYTTDMNTEAFF. DNA of the CDR3: TGTGCCAGCAGCCAAACTTACACGACAGACATGAACACTGAAGCTTTCTTT.

This clone was seen a single time. The chain combines TRBV5-1 with TRBJ1-1, with a possible D match to TRBD1 (5 bases). V was shortened by 3 bases and J by 10 bases, with 16 bases between the two germline ends. Per the germline V gene, CDR1 is SGHRS and CDR2 is YFSETQ. The CDR3 is made up of 13 amino acids. In DNA form, the CDR3 reads TGCGCCAGCAGCTCACAAAGGGACGGAGGAGCTTTCTTT. Amino acids: CASSSQRDGGAFF.

This chain links TRBV7-2 with TRBJ1-4; D remains ambiguous. The germline V and J ends were trimmed by 5 bases and 3 bases, with 19 bases remaining between them. The CDR3 has 17 residues. CDR1 and CDR2 from the germline V gene are SGHTA and FQGNSA. The CDR3 sequence: CASSLNNHGRSNEKLFF. The CDR3 DNA follows: TGTGCCAGCAGCCTTAACAACCATGGAAGGTCTAATGAAAAACTGTTTTTT.

The chain couples TRBV19 to TRBJ2-1; either TRBD1 or TRBD2 may fit D (6 bases each). This CDR3 is 16 amino acids long. V lost 5 bases, J lost 0 bases, and 14 bases lay in between. Germline V gene lookup returns CDR1 LNHDA and CDR2 SQIVND (reference sequence). The CDR3, as DNA: TGTGCCAGTAGTCCCGGGGGCTGGGACTCCTACAATGAGCAGTTCTTC. It encodes CASSPGGWDSYNEQFF. The entire variable domain, with the rest obtained from reference TRBV19 and TRBJ2-1, is as follows: DGGITQSPKYLFRKEGQNVTLSCEQNLNHDAMYWYRQDPGQGLRLIYYSQIVNDFQKGDIAEGYSVSREKKESFPLTVTSAQKNPTAFYLCASSPGGWDSYNEQFFGPGTRLTVL.

The V and J genes are TRBV29-1 and TRBJ2-1; 11 nucleotides agree with TRBD2. The CDR3 spans 11 residues. CDR1 SQVTM and CDR2 ANQGSEA come from the germline V gene. The V and J ends lost 7 bases and 16 bases, in that order; junction bases with no gene match: 9. This CDR3 reads CSDYSGGAEFF. The CDR3 nucleotides read TGCAGCGACTATAGCGGGGGGGCCGAATTCTTC.